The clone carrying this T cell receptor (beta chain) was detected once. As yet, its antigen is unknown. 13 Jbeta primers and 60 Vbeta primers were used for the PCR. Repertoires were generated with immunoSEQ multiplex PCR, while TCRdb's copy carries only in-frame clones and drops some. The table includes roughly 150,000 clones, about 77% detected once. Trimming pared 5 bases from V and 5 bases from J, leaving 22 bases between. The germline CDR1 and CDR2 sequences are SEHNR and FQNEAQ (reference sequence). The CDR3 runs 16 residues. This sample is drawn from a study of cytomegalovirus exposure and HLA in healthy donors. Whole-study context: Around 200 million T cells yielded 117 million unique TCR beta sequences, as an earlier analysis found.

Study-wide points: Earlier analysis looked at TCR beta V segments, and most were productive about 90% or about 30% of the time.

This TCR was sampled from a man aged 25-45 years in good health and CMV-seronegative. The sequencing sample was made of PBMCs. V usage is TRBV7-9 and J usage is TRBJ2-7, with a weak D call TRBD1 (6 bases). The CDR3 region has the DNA TGTGCCAGCAGCAGCGTAGGACAGCACTCTGGGGACGAGCAGTACTTC. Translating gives CASSSVGQHSGDEQYF.